This TCR beta chain is from a study of blood T cell repertoires in COVID-19. Study-wide background: The origin of the acute and convalescent COVID-19 samples was the United States, Italy and Spain. The analysed material was cDNA or gDNA that came from T cells, B-cell-depleted T cells, or PBMCs.

This CDR3 region has 16 residues. J gave up 8 bases and V 5 bases, and 10 bases lay outside the gene matches. Germline loops: CDR1 MNHEY, CDR2 SVGEGT. Per the original methods: Amplification with reference gene primers provided the estimates of nucleated cell counts. The assay was immunoSEQ multiplex PCR, and TCRdb's table has in-frame clones only and misses some. The V and J calls and clone size were taken over from that table, and D and trimming were inferred from the DNA. The table includes about 120,000 clones, about 90% detected once. Sequenced material: peripheral blood. This chain uses TRBV6-2 or TRBV6-3 with TRBJ2-1; 12 bases match TRBD1. The receptor comes from a human donor in a cohort sampled during active COVID-19. CDR3 sequence (DNA): TGTGCCAGCAGTCCCTCGGGACAGGGGGCATTTTATGAGCAGTTCTTC. It is translated as CASSPSGQGAFYEQFF.